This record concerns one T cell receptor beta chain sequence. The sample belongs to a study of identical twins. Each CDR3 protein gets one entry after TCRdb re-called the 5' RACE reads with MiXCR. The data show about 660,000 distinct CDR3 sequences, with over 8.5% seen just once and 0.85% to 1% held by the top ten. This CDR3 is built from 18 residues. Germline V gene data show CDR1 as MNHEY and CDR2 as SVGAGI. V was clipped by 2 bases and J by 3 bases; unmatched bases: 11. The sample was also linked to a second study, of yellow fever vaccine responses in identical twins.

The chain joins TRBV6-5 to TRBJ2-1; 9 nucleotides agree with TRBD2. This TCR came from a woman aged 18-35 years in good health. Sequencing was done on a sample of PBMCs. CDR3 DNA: TGTGCCAGCAGTTACGCCCCTGGAAATAGCGGGAGCTACAATGAGCAGTTCTTC. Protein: CASSYAPGNSGSYNEQFF.